This TCR beta chain was obtained from a study of blood T cell repertoires in COVID-19 (dated by TCRdb to 2020 to 2022). Background on the whole study: Samples from collaborators originated in the United States, Italy and Spain and spanned both the acute and convalescent phases of COVID-19. The repertoires were released in a freely available public database intended as a resource for research on the immune response to SARS-CoV-2. The samples were drawn from the first 160 participants of the ongoing ImmuneRACE study and from 1,200 or so subjects provided by 6 global collaborators. Subjects who had been exposed to COVID-19, were actively infected with it, or had recovered from it provided the deeply sampled blood TCRbeta repertoires that made up the dataset. Where HLA class I and class II types were available, the types were taken from metadata supplied by the sample provider, not from assay-based typing. The material from the prospective study consisted of cDNA or gDNA derived from T cells, B-cell-depleted T cells, or PBMCs. Sample metadata almost always included a de-identified subject ID, COVID-19 status, age in years and sex.

The immunoSEQ Assay, a bias-controlled multiplex PCR, was used to amplify TCRbeta CDR3 regions from genomic DNA. Turning to the authors' computational methods: The number of nucleated cells in each sample was estimated by amplification of reference gene primers within the assay. To quantify the absolute abundance of each unique TCRbeta CDR3 rearrangement, sequence reads were collapsed and filtered. For each sample, productive Simpson clonality was calculated as the square root of Simpson's diversity index over productive rearrangements. The table was pulled from immuneACCESS by TCRdb, which kept in-frame rearrangements only. Such tables lose some clones; where checked, under half of the loss comes from unresolved V genes, and the rest has no known cause. Clonal size and the V and J genes are those of that table, whereas D and trimming came from the DNA. The sample includes about 80,000 clones, with 82% observed a single time. The ten largest account for 25% to 30% of the sample.

This clone was counted a few times. Its antigen is currently not known. No per-base quality is available; no much larger clone lies one base away. What the research found in general, with its limitations: How much clinical and demographic metadata was included differed by source and by participant, and the metadata was provided uncurated.

The CDR3 covers 13 residues, taking in both the cysteine and the phenylalanine. Only CDR3 DNA is held: 39 bases, read in frame from base 1. V and J lose 3 bases and 4 bases, and a span of 7 bases separates them. CDR1 and CDR2 were assigned from the germline V gene (reference sequence) as LNHNV and YYDKDF. Whole blood was collected in K2EDTA tubes by collaborating institutions according to the institutions' own protocols. For TCRbeta analysis, collaborators shipped samples as frozen whole blood, isolated PBMCs, or DNA extracted from either of those sample types. This receptor chain uses TRBV15 and TRBJ1-5; a tentative D match to TRBD1 spans 5 bases. Specimen: peripheral blood. The sequence was collected from a human donor in a cohort sampled during active COVID-19. The CDR3 has the sequence CATSSQGNQPQHF. Read as DNA, the sequence is TGTGCCACCAGCAGCCAGGGTAATCAGCCCCAGCATTTT.